This TCR beta chain was recovered during a study of patients and donors after allogeneic stem cell transplantation (TCRdb year 2020). A single count supports this clonotype. It lacks a known antigen. No much larger clone exists at a distance of one base, and base qualities are not known. A read on its own is weak evidence. The library was built by means of RT-PCR. Sequenced on a NextSeq 550. The raw public reads went through TCRdb reprocessing: fastp at Q25, MiXCR clone calling, in-frame beta chains kept. Rows are combined by CDR3 protein, so each entry shows the most common genes and DNA. For this sample the table gives about 40,000 distinct CDR3 sequences, of which 30% to 40% were detected only once. 55% to 75% of the sample lies in the top ten. The clonotype originates from a human donor who was either an allogeneic HSCT recipient or a stem cell or donor lymphocyte infusion donor (not recorded which). It is not recorded whose cells these are; they may come from a transplant donor. Sequencing was performed on blood, either unsorted or a sorted T cell fraction (not recorded which).

Here the CDR3 is given as CASSIRQGVTDTQYF. The DNA reads TGTGCCAGCAGCATACGACAGGGGGTGACAGATACGCAGTATTTT. Recombination linked TRBV11-2 to TRBJ2-3, with 9 bases in between that match TRBD1. From its cysteine to its phenylalanine, the CDR3 spans 15 amino acids. Of all the DNA, just the CDR3 is kept, 45 bases in frame from base 1. Trimming accounts for 5 bases at V and 3 bases at J, while the number of junction bases matched to no gene is 6. Per the germline V gene, SGHAT is the CDR1 and FQNNGV is the CDR2.